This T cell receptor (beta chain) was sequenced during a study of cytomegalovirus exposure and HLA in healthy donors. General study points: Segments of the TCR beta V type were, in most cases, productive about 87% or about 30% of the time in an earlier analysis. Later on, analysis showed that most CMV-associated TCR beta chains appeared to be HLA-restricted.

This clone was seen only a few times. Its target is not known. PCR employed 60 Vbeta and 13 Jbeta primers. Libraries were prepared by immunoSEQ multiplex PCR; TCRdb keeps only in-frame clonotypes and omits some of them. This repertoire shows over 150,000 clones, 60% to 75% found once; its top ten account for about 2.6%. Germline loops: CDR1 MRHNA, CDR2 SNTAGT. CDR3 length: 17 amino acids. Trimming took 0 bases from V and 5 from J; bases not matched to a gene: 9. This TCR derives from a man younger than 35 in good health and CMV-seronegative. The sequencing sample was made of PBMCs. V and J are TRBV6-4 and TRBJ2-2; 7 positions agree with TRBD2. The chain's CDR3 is CASSDSERAGQTGELFF. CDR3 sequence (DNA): TGTGCCAGCAGTGACTCAGAGAGAGCGGGGCAAACCGGGGAGCTGTTTTTT.